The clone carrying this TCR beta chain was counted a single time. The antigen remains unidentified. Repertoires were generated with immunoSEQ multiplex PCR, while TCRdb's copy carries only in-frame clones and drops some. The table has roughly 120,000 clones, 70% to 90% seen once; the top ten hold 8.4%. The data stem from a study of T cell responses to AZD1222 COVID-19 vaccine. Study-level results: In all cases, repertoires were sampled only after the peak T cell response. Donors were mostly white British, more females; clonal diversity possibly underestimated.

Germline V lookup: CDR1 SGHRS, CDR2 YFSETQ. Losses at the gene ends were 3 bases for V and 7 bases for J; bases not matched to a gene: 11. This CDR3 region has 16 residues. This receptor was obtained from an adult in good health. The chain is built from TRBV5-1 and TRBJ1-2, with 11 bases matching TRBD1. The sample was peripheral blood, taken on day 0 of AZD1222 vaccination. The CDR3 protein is CASSSDRGLFTGGYTF. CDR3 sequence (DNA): TGCGCCAGCAGCTCGGACAGGGGGCTATTCACGGGTGGCTACACCTTC.